A few counts support the clone carrying this T cell receptor beta chain. Antigen specificity is unknown. This sample was taken from a study of T cells after yellow fever vaccination. Study details: Any fraction with a low cell number was prepared using SMART-Seq v4 Ultra Low Input.

The study's findings and limits: Highly abundant clonotypes carried over from the bulk population could end up in FACS-sorted repertoires as contaminants. A small share of clonotypes appeared in both CD4 and CD8 compartments.

MiXCR, run by TCRdb on the 5' RACE reads, gives a single entry per CDR3 protein. The sample holds about 120,000 distinct CDR3 sequences, roughly 10% seen once. The CDR3 runs 16 residues. Germline V gene sequence: CDR1 SGHVS, CDR2 FNYEAQ. Trimming removed 1 base from V and 1 base from J, with 13 bases in between. The specimen was CD8+ T cells sorted from PBMCs, collected on the day of the yellow fever booster vaccination. The TCR originated in a man between 18 and 35 years old who received the YFV17D yellow fever vaccine. The chain carries TRBV7-6 and TRBJ1-1; D not resolved. CDR3 sequence reads: CASSLDGRQTNTEAFF. CDR3 sequence (DNA): TGTGCCAGCAGCTTAGACGGGCGCCAGACGAACACTGAAGCTTTCTTT.